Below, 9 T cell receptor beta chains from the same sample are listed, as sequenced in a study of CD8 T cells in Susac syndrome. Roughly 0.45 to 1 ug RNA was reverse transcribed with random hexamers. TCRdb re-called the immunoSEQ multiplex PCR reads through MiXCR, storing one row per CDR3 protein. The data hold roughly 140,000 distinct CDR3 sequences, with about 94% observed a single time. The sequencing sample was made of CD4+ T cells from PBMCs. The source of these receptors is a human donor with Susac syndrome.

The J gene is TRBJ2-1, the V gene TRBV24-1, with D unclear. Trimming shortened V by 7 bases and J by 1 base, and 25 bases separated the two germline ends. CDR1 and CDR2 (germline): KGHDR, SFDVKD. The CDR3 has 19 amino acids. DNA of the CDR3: TGTGCCACCAGCCCTCACTTAGACTCGCAAGTGGGGTCCTACAATGAGCAGTTCTTC. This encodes CATSPHLDSQVGSYNEQFF.

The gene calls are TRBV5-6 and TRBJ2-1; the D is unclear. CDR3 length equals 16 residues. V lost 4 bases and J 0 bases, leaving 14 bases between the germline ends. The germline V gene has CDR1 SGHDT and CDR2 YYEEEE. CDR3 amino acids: CASSHRSVLSYNEQFF. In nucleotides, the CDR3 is TGTGCCAGCAGCCATCGAAGCGTTCTCTCCTACAATGAGCAGTTCTTC.

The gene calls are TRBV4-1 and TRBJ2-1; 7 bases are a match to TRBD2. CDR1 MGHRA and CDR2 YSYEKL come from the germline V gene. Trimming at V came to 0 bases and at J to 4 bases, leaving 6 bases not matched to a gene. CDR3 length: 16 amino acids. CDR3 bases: TGCGCCAGCAGCCAAGAATCGGGACTAACTTACAATGAGCAGTTCTTC. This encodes CASSQESGLTYNEQFF.

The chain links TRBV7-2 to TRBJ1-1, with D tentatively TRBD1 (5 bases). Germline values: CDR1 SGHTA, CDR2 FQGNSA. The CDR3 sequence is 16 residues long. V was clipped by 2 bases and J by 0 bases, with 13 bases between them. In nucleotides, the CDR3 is TGTGCCAGCAGCTTACAGGGTTCTGGCATGAACACTGAAGCTTTCTTT. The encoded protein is CASSLQGSGMNTEAFF.

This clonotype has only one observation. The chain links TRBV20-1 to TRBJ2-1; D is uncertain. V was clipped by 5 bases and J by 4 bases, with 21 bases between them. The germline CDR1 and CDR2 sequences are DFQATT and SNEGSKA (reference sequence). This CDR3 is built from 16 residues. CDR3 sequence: CSAYRYLPASYNEQFF. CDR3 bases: TGCAGTGCTTACCGCTACTTACCCGCTTCATACAATGAGCAGTTCTTC.

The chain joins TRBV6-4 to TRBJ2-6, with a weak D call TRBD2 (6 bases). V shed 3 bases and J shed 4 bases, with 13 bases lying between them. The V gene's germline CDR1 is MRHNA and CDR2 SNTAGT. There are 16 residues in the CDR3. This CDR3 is CASSEEGSTGANVLTF. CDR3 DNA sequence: TGTGCCAGCAGTGAGGAGGGAAGTACCGGGGCCAACGTCCTGACTTTC.

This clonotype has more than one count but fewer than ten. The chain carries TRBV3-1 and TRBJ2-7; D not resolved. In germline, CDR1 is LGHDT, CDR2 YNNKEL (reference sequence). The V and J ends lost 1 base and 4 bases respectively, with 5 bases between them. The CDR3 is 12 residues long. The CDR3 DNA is TGTGCCAGCAGCCAAGTTGGGTACGAGCAGTACTTC. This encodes CASSQVGYEQYF.

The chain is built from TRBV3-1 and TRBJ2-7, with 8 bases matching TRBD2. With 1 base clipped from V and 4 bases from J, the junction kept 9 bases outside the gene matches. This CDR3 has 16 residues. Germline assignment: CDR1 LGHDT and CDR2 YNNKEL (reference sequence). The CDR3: CASSQGFVSGDYEQYF. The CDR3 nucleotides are TGTGCCAGCAGCCAAGGGTTTGTTAGCGGGGATTACGAGCAGTACTTC.

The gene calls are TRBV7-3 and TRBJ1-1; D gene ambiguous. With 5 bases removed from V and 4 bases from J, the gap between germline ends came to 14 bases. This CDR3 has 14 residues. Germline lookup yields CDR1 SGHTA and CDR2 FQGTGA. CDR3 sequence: CASSPPGGSTEAFF. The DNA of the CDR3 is TGTGCCAGCAGCCCACCGGGCGGGAGCACTGAAGCTTTCTTT. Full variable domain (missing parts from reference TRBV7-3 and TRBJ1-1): GAGVSQTPSNKVTEKGKYVELRCDPISGHTALYWYRQSLGQGPEFLIYFQGTGAADDSGLPNDRFFAVRPEGSVSTLKIQRTERGDSAVYLCASSPPGGSTEAFFGQGTRLTVV.